The T cell receptor beta chain described here comes from a study of T cell changes during pregnancy in multiple sclerosis. Profiling relied on immunoSEQ multiplex PCR, and the TCRdb table lists in-frame clones only, not all of them. The table shows about 73,000 clones, with 90% occurring only once. The sample holds many counts of this clone. The source was peripheral blood, collected after pregnancy. This TCR came from a female donor in good health, enrolled as a control in a pregnancy study.

The CDR3 region is CASSQDSSGGVEELFF. CDR3 nucleotides: TGCGCCAGCAGCCAAGACTCAAGTGGGGGGGTCGAGGAGCTGTTTTTT. The rearrangement uses TRBV4-3 and TRBJ2-2; 7 bases are shared with TRBD2. The J segment lost 10 bases and the V segment lost 0 bases, leaving 11 bases of the junction unmatched. Germline V gene data show CDR1 as LGHNA and CDR2 as YSLEER. The CDR3 loop spans 16 amino acids.